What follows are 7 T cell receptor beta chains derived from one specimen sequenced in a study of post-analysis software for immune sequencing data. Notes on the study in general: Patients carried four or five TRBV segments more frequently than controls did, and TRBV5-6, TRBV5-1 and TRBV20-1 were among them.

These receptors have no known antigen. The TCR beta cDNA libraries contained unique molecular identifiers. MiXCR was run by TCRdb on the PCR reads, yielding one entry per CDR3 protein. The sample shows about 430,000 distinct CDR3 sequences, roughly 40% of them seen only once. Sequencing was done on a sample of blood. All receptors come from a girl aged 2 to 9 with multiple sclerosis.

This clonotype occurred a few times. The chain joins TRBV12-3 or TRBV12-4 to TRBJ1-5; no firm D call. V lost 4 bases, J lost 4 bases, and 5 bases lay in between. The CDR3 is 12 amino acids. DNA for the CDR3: TGTGCCAGCAGTTACGATAATCAGCCCCAGCATTTT. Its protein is CASSYDNQPQHF.

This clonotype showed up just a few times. The CDR3 is CASSIGDRSGGYTF. For the CDR3, the DNA is TGTGCCAGTAGTATAGGGGACAGGAGTGGCGGCTACACCTTC. The chain links TRBV19 to TRBJ1-2, with TRBD1 matching over 8 bases. CDR1 and CDR2 (germline): LNHDA, SQIVND (reference sequence). The CDR3 sequence is 14 residues long. V gave up 1 base and J gave up 8 bases; unmatched junction bases: 6.

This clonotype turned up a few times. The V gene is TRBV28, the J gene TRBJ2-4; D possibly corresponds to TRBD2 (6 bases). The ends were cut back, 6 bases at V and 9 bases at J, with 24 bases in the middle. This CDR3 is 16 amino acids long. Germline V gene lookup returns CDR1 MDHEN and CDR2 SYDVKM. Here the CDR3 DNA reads TGTGCCAGCAGCACAACCCTCGGGGGACCAGGTGGCATTCAGTACTTC. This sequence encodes CASSTTLGGPGGIQYF.

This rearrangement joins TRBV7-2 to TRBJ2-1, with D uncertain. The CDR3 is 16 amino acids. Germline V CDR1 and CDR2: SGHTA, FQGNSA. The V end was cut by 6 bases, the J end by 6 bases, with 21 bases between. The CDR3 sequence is CASSYRIRRNGNEQFF. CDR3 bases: TGTGCCAGCAGTTACCGGATAAGGCGGAACGGCAATGAGCAGTTCTTC.

The CDR3 DNA reads TGTGCCAGCAGTTTGTCCGGGACTAATATCTATGAGCAGTTCTTC. Its translation: CASSLSGTNIYEQFF. The chain carries TRBV28 and TRBJ2-1, with TRBD2 identical over 7 bases. Per germline, CDR1 MDHEN and CDR2 SYDVKM. The CDR3 runs 15 residues. The junction had 10 bases not matched to a gene; V was cut back by 3 bases and J by 8 bases.

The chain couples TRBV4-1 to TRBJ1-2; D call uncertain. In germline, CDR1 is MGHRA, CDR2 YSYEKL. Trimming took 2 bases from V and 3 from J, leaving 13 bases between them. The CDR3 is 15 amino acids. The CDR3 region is CASSQLGSPYYGYTF. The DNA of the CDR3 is TGCGCCAGCAGCCAACTAGGGTCTCCATACTATGGCTACACCTTC.

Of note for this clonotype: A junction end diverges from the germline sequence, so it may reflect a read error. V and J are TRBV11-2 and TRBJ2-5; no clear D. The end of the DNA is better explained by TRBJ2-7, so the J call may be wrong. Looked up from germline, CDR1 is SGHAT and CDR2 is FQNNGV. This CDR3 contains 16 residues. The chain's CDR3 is CARSLGVKFVGYEQYF. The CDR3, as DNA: TGTGCCCGCAGCTTAGGTGTTAAATTCGTTGGCTACGAGCAGTACTTC.